The TCR beta chain described here comes from a study of shared clonotypes between healthy human individuals. Across the study: Each donor's CD8 memory used one plate, CD8 naive two, each CD4 subset three.

Donors were healthy HIV-negative adults without recently reported acute infections or vaccinations. It was into CD45RA+ naive and CD45RA-negative memory subsets that the CD4+ cells were split. Roughly 30,000 T cell genomes (around 200 ng DNA) went into each sorted-subset replicate. Profiling relied on immunoSEQ multiplex PCR, and the TCRdb table lists in-frame clones only, not all of them. This repertoire shows hundreds of thousands of clones, about 97% found once; its top ten account for around 0.06%. Sequenced sample: naive CD4+ T cells sorted from blood. Described subset: CD45RA+ positively selected. The receptor comes from a woman aged 25 to 39 in good health.

Here the CDR3 reads CASSEVLFLFNEQYF. Here the CDR3 DNA reads TGTGCCAGCAGTGAGGTGCTGTTCCTATTTAACGAGCAGTACTTC. V usage is TRBV2 and J usage is TRBJ2-7; no clear D gene. V was pared by 3 bases and J by 5 bases, with 17 bases between. From germline, CDR1 is SNHLY and CDR2 FYNNEI. The CDR3 sequence is 15 residues long.